The sequence of this T cell receptor beta chain was determined in a study of cytomegalovirus exposure and HLA in healthy donors. The PCR employed 60 Vbeta primers together with 13 Jbeta primers. Assay: immunoSEQ multiplex PCR; the TCRdb copy retains only in-frame clones and omits some. The sample yields around 190,000 clones, approximately 80% seen once. Trimming at V came to 4 bases and at J to 0 bases, leaving 6 bases not matched to a gene. The CDR3 covers 17 residues. The germline CDR1 and CDR2 sequences are SGHDT and YYEEEE. The chain links TRBV5-6 to TRBJ2-3, with TRBD2 identical over 12 bases. Sample: PBMCs. This receptor was taken from a middle-aged man in good health and CMV-seropositive. In nucleotides, the CDR3 is TGTGCCAGCAGCCCCGGACTAGCGGGGTCTAGCACAGATACGCAGTATTTT. This encodes CASSPGLAGSSTDTQYF. The variable domain in full, with the rest retrieved from reference TRBV5-6 and TRBJ2-3, is DAGVTQSPTHLIKTRGQQVTLRCSPKSGHDTVSWYQQALGQGPQFIFQYYEEEERQRGNFPDRFSGHQFPNYSSELNVNALLLGDSALYLCASSPGLAGSSTDTQYFGPGTRLTVL.